The 23 T cell receptor beta chains below all came from one sample that was sequenced in a study. Each CDR3 protein gets one entry after TCRdb re-called the reads with MiXCR. Here the sample spans roughly 15,000 distinct CDR3 sequences, approximately 37% being singletons. Sequencing was carried out using blood. Source of these receptors: a human donor.

The table lists this clonotype with a few counts. V and J are TRBV7-9 and TRBJ2-3; TRBD2 agrees at 8 bases. With V trimmed by 2 bases and J by 5 bases, 18 bases remained unmatched. The CDR3 length is 19 residues. From germline, CDR1 is SEHNR and CDR2 FQNEAQ (reference sequence). This chain's CDR3 is CASSLLSGIGGRSEDTQYF. CDR3 nucleotides: TGTGCCAGCAGCTTATTAAGCGGGATTGGCGGGAGGTCGGAAGATACGCAGTATTTT.

In the case of this clonotype: This could be a read error, since a much larger clone is one nucleotide away. The V and J genes are TRBV4-3 and TRBJ1-4; 7 nucleotides line up with TRBD1. The CDR3 has 16 residues. The V gene end was trimmed by 1 base and the J gene end by 7 bases; junction bases not matched to a gene: 9. The germline V gene has CDR1 LGHNA and CDR2 YSLEER. Here the CDR3 DNA reads TGCGCCAGCAGCCAAGCTTTACGACAGGGCGTTGAAAAACTGTTTTTT. Protein sequence: CASSQALRQGVEKLFF.

This clonotype was observed a handful of times. V usage is TRBV4-2 and J usage is TRBJ1-6; D gene unclear. The V end lost 3 bases, the J end lost 3 bases, and 12 bases lay between the germline ends. Germline V gene sequence: CDR1 LGHNA, CDR2 YNFKEQ. The CDR3 length is 16 residues. CDR3 sequence (DNA): TGTGCCAGCAGCCAGAAACTGACCGACTATAATTCACCCCTCCACTTT. This encodes CASSQKLTDYNSPLHF.

The chain joins TRBV4-2 to TRBJ2-1, with a tentative D call TRBD2 (6 bases). There are 16 residues in the CDR3. Germline assignment: CDR1 LGHNA and CDR2 YNFKEQ. Trimming stripped 0 bases from V and 1 base from J, with 10 bases between. CDR3 in DNA: TGTGCCAGCAGCCAAGATGTACGGGGGTCCTACAATGAGCAGTTCTTC. Its translation is CASSQDVRGSYNEQFF.

This clonotype was detected ten times or more. The rearrangement links TRBV3-2 to TRBJ2-5. TRBV3-2 is tagged as a pseudogene. The length of the CDR3 is 11 residues. The CDR3 here is CASSLQETQYF. The CDR3 DNA reads TGTGCCAGCAGCCTTCAAGAGACCCAGTACTTC.

A few counts support this clonotype. This chain links TRBV14 with TRBJ1-1, with 7 positions matching TRBD1. Germline V gene lookup returns CDR1 SGHDN and CDR2 FVKESK. This CDR3 has 14 amino acids. Germline trimming cut 5 bases from V and 1 base from J; bases unmatched to any gene: 4. The CDR3 loop is CASSVRTGNTEAFF. The CDR3 DNA sequence: TGTGCCAGCAGCGTACGGACAGGGAACACTGAAGCTTTCTTT.

Many counts were recorded for this clonotype. CDR3 in DNA: TGTGCCAGCAGCCAGCGGGGAAACCCCACCGGGGAGCTGTTTTTT. Translating gives CASSQRGNPTGELFF. The J gene is TRBJ2-2, the V gene TRBV7-7; 7 positions match TRBD2. The V and J ends lost 5 bases and 4 bases, in that order; junction bases with no gene match: 7. Germline values: CDR1 SSHAT, CDR2 FNYEAQ (reference sequence). The CDR3 loop spans 15 amino acids.

This sequence joins TRBV4-3 and TRBJ2-3; 12 bases map to TRBD2. This CDR3 spans 16 amino acids. The germline CDR1 and CDR2 sequences are LGHNA and YSLEER. The junction had 9 bases not matched to a gene; V was cut back by 0 bases and J by 11 bases. The CDR3 DNA reads as TGCGCCAGCAGCCAAGATGGGGGACTAGCGGGTAATGAGCAGTATTTT. Its translation: CASSQDGGLAGNEQYF.

This clonotype counts as medium-sized. The chain links TRBV4-3 to TRBJ2-2; D is uncertain. The CDR3 runs 14 residues. V was cut by 1 base and J by 2 bases, with 5 bases left in between. CDR1 is LGHNA, CDR2 YSLEER, per germline. The CDR3, as DNA: TGCGCCAGCAGCCAAGGTCAAAACACCGGGGAGCTGTTTTTT. Its translation: CASSQGQNTGELFF.

The chain uses TRBV7-7 and TRBJ2-1; 10 nucleotides line up with TRBD2. V was pared by 4 bases and J by 5 bases, with 11 bases of the junction left unmatched. Germline lookup yields CDR1 SSHAT and CDR2 FNYEAQ (reference sequence). The CDR3 spans 17 residues. The CDR3 nucleotides read TGTGCCAGCAGCTCCAATTCGACTAGCGGGTTCAACAATGAGCAGTTCTTC. Amino acid sequence: CASSSNSTSGFNNEQFF.

There are a few counts of this clonotype. This rearrangement joins TRBV4-1 to TRBJ2-1, with TRBD2 as a possible D gene (7 bases). V was shortened by 1 base and J by 1 base, with 20 bases between the two germline ends. Germline V gene lookup returns CDR1 MGHRA and CDR2 YSYEKL. The CDR3 contains 19 residues. CDR3 nucleotides: TGCGCCAGCAGCCAAGGGTCTTATAGGGGGGGGGGTTCCTACAATGAGCAGTTCTTC. Translating it yields CASSQGSYRGGGSYNEQFF.

This clonotype has a count of ten or more. The genes are TRBV29-1 and TRBJ2-7; D possibly corresponds to TRBD1 (5 bases). Germline V CDR1 and CDR2: SQVTM, ANQGSEA. CDR3 length equals 16 residues. Trimming stripped 3 bases from V and 0 bases from J, with 18 bases between. CDR3 DNA sequence: TGCAGCGTTGAGCTCTCCGCCAGGGTCGGCTCCTACGAGCAGTACTTC. This gives the protein CSVELSARVGSYEQYF.

This clonotype counts as medium-sized (0.01 to 0.1%). The chain has TRBV30 and TRBJ2-1; tentatively, D is TRBD2 (7 bases). Germline V CDR1 and CDR2: GTSNPN, SVGIG (reference sequence). The V end was cut by 3 bases, the J end by 7 bases, with 25 bases between. The CDR3 totals 17 residues. The CDR3 DNA reads TGTGCCTGGAGCACCAGTAAAGTCGGGGGGCGACAGAATGAGCAGTTCTTC. It codes for CAWSTSKVGGRQNEQFF. Full variable domain (remainder filled in from reference TRBV30 and TRBJ2-1): SQTIHQWPATLVQPVGSPLSLECTVEGTSNPNLYWYRQAAGRGLQLLFYSVGIGQISSEVPQNLSASRPQDRQFILSSKKLLLSDSGFYLCAWSTSKVGGRQNEQFFGPGTRLTVL.

To note about this clonotype: Sequence at one end of the junction differs from germline and may be a read error. The rearrangement links TRBV4-2 to TRBJ1-6; no definite D call. CDR3 size: 15 residues. Per the germline V gene, CDR1 is LGHNA and CDR2 is YNFKEQ. CDR3 in DNA: TGTGCCAGCAACCAAGTCACGGACGCTAAAGAACCCCTCCACTTT. Translated, it gives CASNQVTDAKEPLHF.

Of note for this clonotype: The junction departs from germline at one end; a sequencing error may be responsible. This sequence joins TRBV4-3 and TRBJ2-1, with 7 bases matching TRBD1. This CDR3 has 16 amino acids. CDR1 is LGHNA, CDR2 YSLEER, per germline. CDR3 coding DNA: TGCGCCAACAGCCAACCTACAGGGGTTGGTTACAATGAGCAGTTCTTC. This codes for CANSQPTGVGYNEQFF.

This clonotype appeared many times. V and J are TRBV4-3 and TRBJ2-7; a possible D gene is TRBD2 (6 bases). The V end lost 0 bases, the J end lost 2 bases, and 11 bases lay between the germline ends. Germline V lookup: CDR1 LGHNA, CDR2 YSLEER. The CDR3 spans 15 residues. The CDR3, as DNA: TGCGCCAGCAGCCAAGATCTACTAGCCCCCTACGAGCAGTACTTC. Translation gives CASSQDLLAPYEQYF.

This clonotype was picked up many times. The chain joins TRBV30 to TRBJ2-7; 8 positions agree with TRBD1. V lost 0 bases and J lost 3; bases outside the gene matches: 1. The CDR3 length is 13 residues. CDR1 is GTSNPN, CDR2 SVGIG, per germline (reference sequence). The CDR3 DNA reads as TGTGCCTGGAGTGTACAGGGGGGCTACGAGCAGTACTTC. This sequence encodes CAWSVQGGYEQYF.

Details on this clonotype: The junction shows a germline mismatch at one end, possibly a read error. As DNA, the CDR3 is TGTACCAGCAGCCTTGGACGGGCCAACTATGGCTACACCTTC. Its translation: CTSSLGRANYGYTF. The V call is TRBV6-1, the J call TRBJ1-2; the D is unclear. The germline V gene encodes CDR1 MNHNS and CDR2 SASEGT. The CDR3 covers 14 residues.

This clonotype has more than one count but fewer than ten. This chain uses TRBV2 with TRBJ2-1, with 12 bases fitting TRBD2. The V and J ends lost 8 bases and 0 bases, in that order; junction bases with no gene match: 8. Germline assignment: CDR1 SNHLY and CDR2 FYNNEI. This CDR3 comprises 17 residues. The CDR3 sequence: CASGATSGRGSYNEQFF. The CDR3 DNA follows: TGTGCCAGCGGGGCGACTAGCGGGAGAGGCTCCTACAATGAGCAGTTCTTC.

In DNA, the CDR3 is TGTGCCAGCTCACCAGGGGTCGACACTGAAGCTTTCTTT. Encoded protein: CASSPGVDTEAFF. The V call is TRBV18, the J call TRBJ1-1; D not resolved. The germline V and J ends were trimmed by 2 bases and 3 bases, with 7 bases remaining between them. Germline CDR1 reads KGHSH; CDR2 reads LQKENI. CDR3 length equals 13 residues. Full variable domain (remainder filled in from reference TRBV18 and TRBJ1-1): NAGVMQNPRHLVRRRGQEARLRCSPMKGHSHVYWYRQLPEEGLKFMVYLQKENIIDESGMPKERFSAEFPKEGPSILRIQQVVRGDSAAYFCASSPGVDTEAFFGQGTRLTVV.

As to this clonotype: Just one base apart from a much larger clone, this may be a read error. The rearrangement uses TRBV4-2 and TRBJ2-7; D call uncertain. Deletions cut 0 bases from V and 8 bases from J, with 20 bases between. CDR1 LGHNA and CDR2 YNFKEQ come from the germline V gene. CDR3 length equals 16 residues. This CDR3 reads CASSQEPVRADNQQYF. The CDR3, as DNA: TGTGCCAGCAGCCAAGAGCCCGTTAGGGCAGACAACCAGCAGTACTTC.

This clonotype came up many times. The chain carries TRBV14 and TRBJ2-4, with 10 bases matching TRBD1. Trimming took 4 bases from V and 6 from J; bases not matched to a gene: 0. This CDR3 region has 13 residues. CDR1 and CDR2 from the germline V gene are SGHDN and FVKESK. CDR3 in amino acids: CASSRDRGNIQYF. CDR3 DNA: TGTGCCAGCAGCCGGGACAGGGGAAACATTCAGTACTTC.

This clonotype has only a few counts. The CDR3 region has the DNA TGCGCCAGCAGCCAAGGTGGGTGGAGGGAGGGGGGCGATGAGCAGTTCTTC. Amino acids: CASSQGGWREGGDEQFF. The gene calls are TRBV4-3 and TRBJ2-1, with D possibly TRBD2 on 7 matching bases. The CDR3 loop spans 17 amino acids. Trimming took off 1 base at V and 8 bases at J, with 21 bases between the two ends. Per germline, CDR1 LGHNA and CDR2 YSLEER.